Below, one T cell receptor (beta chain) is given with its context. The sample comes from a study of blood T cell repertoires in COVID-19. Background on the study: Spain, Italy and the United States supplied samples that represented acute and convalescent COVID-19. PBMCs, B-cell-depleted T cells, or T cells provided the cDNA or gDNA that made up the material.

Germline V gene lookup returns CDR1 SGHDT and CDR2 YYEEEE. V lost 1 base, J lost 6 bases, and 11 bases lay in between. The CDR3 totals 13 residues. Study processing details: Amplifying reference gene primers gave estimates of nucleated cell counts. Profiled with immunoSEQ multiplex PCR; TCRdb holds only in-frame clones, not every one. Clone size and V and J calls were adopted from that table, with D and trimming inferred from the DNA. The profile shows about 120,000 clones, approximately 90% of them singletons. The chain employs TRBV5-6 and TRBJ2-7; D is undetermined. Sequenced material: peripheral blood. This TCR was sampled from a woman in her 50s with acute or convalescent COVID-19. CDR3 sequence reads: CASSLTAAREQYF. DNA for the CDR3: TGTGCCAGCAGCTTGACCGCGGCCCGCGAGCAGTACTTC.